A selection of T cell receptor beta chains follows, all from one sample in a study of T cells in localized non-small cell lung cancer. This table comes from immunoSEQ multiplex PCR, and its TCRdb copy is limited to in-frame clones, with some not included. The sample consists of around 92,000 clones, roughly 88% of them appearing once. This specimen was PBMCs, taken before any cancer treatment. The receptors stem from a woman aged 35 to 75 with stage II squamous cell lung carcinoma. CDR3s include the opening cysteine and the closing phenylalanine or tryptophan. Fields, in order: V gene, J gene, CDR3 protein.

TRBV19	TRBJ2-2	CASRAGPNTGELFF
TRBV7-9	TRBJ2-6	CASSPLGGLGGANVLTF
TRBV18	TRBJ1-1	CASSRENQGAAFF
TRBV29-1	TRBJ2-1	CSVEASDREDEQFF
TRBV27	TRBJ2-3	CASSRAGPNTVDTQYF
TRBV10-2	TRBJ1-1	CASNKQQGARDTEAFF
TRBV6-1	TRBJ2-3	CASSEDGSWGTDTQYF
TRBV19	TRBJ1-5	CASTGRGTGESEHF
TRBV5-4	TRBJ1-1	CASSLKGPGTEAFF
TRBV2	TRBJ1-1	CASSVNRDTEAFF
TRBV5-1	TRBJ2-7	CASSLAGLQRTYEQYF